This TCR beta chain was profiled in a study of monozygotic twins with inflammatory bowel disease. TCRdb reprocessed the 5' RACE reads and stores each CDR3 protein as one record, lacking DNA. The sample's table shows approximately 400,000 distinct CDR3 sequences. Sequenced material: blood. The TCR comes from a human donor with ulcerative colitis or Crohn's disease, or a healthy co-twin of an affected twin (not recorded which).

CDR3 sequence: CASSSVAELRTTGELFF. V is TRBV12-3 or TRBV12-4 and J is TRBJ2-2. The CDR3 spans 17 residues.